This TCR beta chain was sequenced during a study of response to subunit inactivated influenza vaccine (dated by TCRdb to between 2018 and 2020). Some background on the complete study: The study used deep quantitative T cell receptor repertoire profiling to track responses to a trivalent subunit inactivated influenza vaccine. Study-wide conclusions, independent of this receptor: It was suggested by the authors that each seasonal influenza vaccination may recruit only a limited number of new T cells.

The CDR3 covers 14 residues, taking in both the cysteine and the phenylalanine. Only the CDR3 part of the read is kept: 42 bases, read in frame from the first base. At the junction V is shortened by 7 bases and J by 4 bases; bases outside the gene matches: 8. From the germline V gene, CDR1 is SQVTM and CDR2 is ANQGSEA. The method was RT-PCR. Sequencing instrument: Illumina HiSeq 2500. TCRdb reanalyzed the raw reads on its own, using fastp at Q25 for trimming and MiXCR for clone calling, and kept in-frame beta chains. Records with the same CDR3 protein are collapsed into one entry carrying the most frequent genes and DNA. The sample table contains 500,000 to 750,000 distinct CDR3 sequences; only one count was recorded for around 13% of them. The top ten clones comprise roughly 11% of the sample. The sample holds a few counts of this clonotype. Its recognized antigen is unknown. Base qualities are not at hand, and no much larger clone is one base apart.

The material was PBMCs from blood, obtained 11 to 12 days after vaccination. The chain is encoded by TRBV29-1 joined to TRBJ2-1, with 9 bases aligning to TRBD2. This TCR was sampled from a man in his forties or fifties who received an inactivated influenza vaccine. Donor details come from another sample of the same person, matched by shared clones. The CDR3 has the sequence CSALGAGGYNEQFF. The nucleotide sequence is given as TGCAGCGCCCTTGGGGCGGGAGGGTACAATGAGCAGTTCTTC.